This TCR beta chain came from a study of OX40 agonist ivuxolimab in advanced cancers. Generated by immunoSEQ multiplex PCR, the TCRdb table keeps only in-frame clones and is missing some. The table shows 55,000 to 70,000 clones, with around 83% occurring only once. The sequences come from CD4+ or CD8+ T cells sorted from blood, collected in a trial of the OX40 agonist ivuxolimab. The sequence was obtained from an adult with an advanced solid tumor such as melanoma, head and neck, liver or kidney cancer.

Here the CDR3 reads CASSPSRQGPGYEQFF. The CDR3 coding sequence is TGTGCCAGCTCGCCGAGCCGACAGGGCCCTGGGTATGAGCAGTTCTTC. This sequence joins TRBV18 and TRBJ2-1; 7 nucleotides line up with TRBD1. Trimming cost V 6 bases and J 8 bases; bases outside gene matches: 16. The CDR3 runs to 16 residues. Per germline, CDR1 KGHSH and CDR2 LQKENI.